Below, 31 T cell receptor beta chains from the same sample are listed, as sequenced in a study of cytomegalovirus exposure and HLA in healthy donors. It was with 60 Vbeta and 13 Jbeta primers that the PCR ran. Sequenced by immunoSEQ multiplex PCR; TCRdb stores in-frame clones only, minus some. Altogether tens of thousands of clones are present, just over 70% being singletons, with the ten largest covering 8.2%. The sequenced sample was PBMCs. All receptors derive from a man between 60 and 75 years old in good health and CMV-seronegative.

This clone is a singleton in its sample. The rearrangement joins TRBV7-8 to TRBJ2-3, with 7 bases fitting TRBD2. CDR1 and CDR2 from the germline V gene are SGHVS and FQNEAQ. V dropped 0 bases and J dropped 2; count of bases not matched to a gene: 2. This CDR3 comprises 15 residues. The CDR3: CASSLAGGNTDTQYF. The CDR3 nucleotides read TGTGCCAGCAGCTTAGCGGGAGGGAACACAGATACGCAGTATTTT.

The CDR3: CASSVQLAGGADTQYF. As DNA, the CDR3 is TGCGCCAGCAGTGTCCAACTAGCGGGAGGGGCAGATACGCAGTATTTT. This chain links TRBV10-1 with TRBJ2-3; TRBD2 matches 13 bases. Germline assignment: CDR1 WNHNN and CDR2 SYGVQD (reference sequence). V was pared by 4 bases and J by 4 bases, with 5 bases of the junction left unmatched. This CDR3 has 16 residues.

The J gene is TRBJ1-2, the V gene TRBV2, with a possible D match to TRBD1 (6 bases). The CDR3 has 13 residues. CDR1 and CDR2 (germline): SNHLY, FYNNEI. The V end was cut by 1 base, the J end by 5 bases, with 8 bases between. The CDR3 protein is CASSEGTVYGYTF. The CDR3 nucleotides read TGTGCCAGCAGTGAAGGGACAGTATATGGCTACACCTTC. Looking up the rest from reference TRBV2 and TRBJ1-2 gives the full variable domain: EPEVTQTPSHQVTQMGQEVILRCVPISNHLYFYWYRQILGQKVEFLVSFYNNEISEKSEIFDDQFSVERPDGSNFTLKIRSTKLEDSAMYFCASSEGTVYGYTFGSGTRLTVV.

The rearrangement links TRBV30 to TRBJ1-4; 7 bases fit TRBD1. CDR3 size: 13 residues. The junction had 4 bases not matched to a gene; V was cut back by 1 base and J by 8 bases. Germline CDR1 reads GTSNPN; CDR2 reads SVGIG (reference sequence). DNA of the CDR3: TGTGCCTGGAGTGAGGGGGCTCAGGAAAAACTGTTTTTT. It yields the protein CAWSEGAQEKLFF.

The chain joins TRBV15 to TRBJ1-5; a possible D gene is TRBD1 (6 bases). CDR1 and CDR2 from the germline V gene are LNHNV and YYDKDF (reference sequence). Trimming stripped 4 bases from V and 2 bases from J, with 9 bases between. The CDR3 runs 14 residues. For the CDR3, the DNA is TGTGCCACCAGCATGGGGGCTGGCAATCAGCCCCAGCATTTT. It translates to CATSMGAGNQPQHF.

This sequence joins TRBV10-3 and TRBJ2-3; tentative D call: TRBD1 (8 bases). Germline CDR1 is ENHRY and CDR2 is SYGVKD. Trimming pared 2 bases from V and 4 bases from J, leaving 16 bases between. The CDR3 sequence is 16 residues long. Here the CDR3 reads CAISEPGQGGSDTQYF. CDR3 DNA: TGTGCCATCAGTGAGCCCGGACAGGGAGGGTCAGATACGCAGTATTTT.

The chain is built from TRBV4-1 and TRBJ2-1; 9 bases agree with TRBD2. Germline V CDR1 and CDR2: MGHRA, YSYEKL. With V trimmed by 3 bases and J by 1 base, 7 bases remained unmatched. The CDR3 is 17 amino acids. CDR3 nucleotide sequence: TGCGCCAGCAGCCAGAAACCTAGCGGGGCGTCCTACAATGAGCAGTTCTTC. Translating it yields CASSQKPSGASYNEQFF.

The V gene is TRBV28, the J gene TRBJ1-2, with D hard to call. The CDR3 spans 14 residues. V was clipped by 1 base and J by 8 bases, with 14 bases between them. The germline CDR1 and CDR2 sequences are MDHEN and SYDVKM. The CDR3 spells CASSLFVGSRGYTF. CDR3 coding DNA: TGTGCCAGCAGTTTATTTGTGGGTTCGAGGGGCTACACCTTC.

This clone has more than one count but fewer than ten. This chain links TRBV6-5 with TRBJ1-1, with a weak D call TRBD1 (6 bases). V was trimmed by 4 bases and J by 6 bases, leaving 18 bases between them. The length of the CDR3 is 15 residues. Looked up from germline, CDR1 is MNHEY and CDR2 is SVGAGI. The chain's CDR3 is CASSFKGEGVAEAFF. Here the CDR3 DNA reads TGTGCCAGCAGTTTTAAGGGGGAGGGAGTTGCTGAAGCTTTCTTT.

This clone was seen a handful of times. V and J are TRBV5-1 and TRBJ2-4; possible D gene TRBD2, 5 bases. Deletions cut 1 base from V and 10 bases from J, with 15 bases between. CDR1 SGHRS and CDR2 YFSETQ come from the germline V gene. The CDR3 consists of 14 residues. CDR3 nucleotides: TGCGCCAGCAGCTTGTCTCAGGACTTTGGGATTCAGTACTTC. Its protein product is CASSLSQDFGIQYF.

The chain carries TRBV2 and TRBJ1-1; 7 bases line up with TRBD1. V shed 5 bases, J shed 1 base, and the junction held 1 base outside the gene matches. This CDR3 is built from 13 residues. Germline lookup yields CDR1 SNHLY and CDR2 FYNNEI. CDR3 region: CASSRTGNTEAFF. CDR3 coding DNA: TGTGCCAGCAGTCGGACAGGGAACACTGAAGCTTTCTTT.

This clone was counted between two and nine times. The chain couples TRBV9 to TRBJ2-2, with a weak D call TRBD2 (6 bases). The V gene lost 2 bases and the J gene lost 2 bases, with 10 bases spanning the gap. Germline CDR1 and CDR2: SGDLS and YYNGEE. The CDR3 is made up of 15 amino acids. The CDR3 loop is CASSVAAGNTGELFF. The CDR3 DNA reads as TGTGCCAGCAGCGTTGCGGCGGGAAACACCGGGGAGCTGTTTTTT.

The rearrangement links TRBV5-6 to TRBJ2-1, with 9 nucleotides matching TRBD1. The CDR3 consists of 15 residues. Germline CDR1 and CDR2: SGHDT and YYEEEE. The ends lost 3 bases at V and 12 bases at J; junction bases unmatched: 13. The chain's CDR3 is CASSSRQGVNLRQFF. The CDR3 nucleotides are TGTGCCAGCAGCTCTAGACAGGGGGTGAATTTAAGGCAGTTCTTC.

This clone was seen only a few times. The chain uses TRBV2 and TRBJ1-4; TRBD1 might be the D (5 bases). Trimming stripped 3 bases from V and 7 bases from J, with 12 bases between. From germline, CDR1 is SNHLY and CDR2 FYNNEI. The length of the CDR3 is 14 residues. Here the CDR3 reads CASSESLRGEKLFF. The CDR3 coding sequence is TGTGCCAGCAGTGAGAGTCTAAGGGGTGAAAAACTGTTTTTT. Using reference TRBV2 and TRBJ1-4 for the parts outside the CDR3, the full variable domain is EPEVTQTPSHQVTQMGQEVILRCVPISNHLYFYWYRQILGQKVEFLVSFYNNEISEKSEIFDDQFSVERPDGSNFTLKIRSTKLEDSAMYFCASSESLRGEKLFFGSGTQLSVL.

Worth noting for this clone: In the same sample, other DNA sequences code for this CDR3. The chain joins TRBV7-9 to TRBJ1-5; possible D gene TRBD1, 6 bases. The CDR3 has 16 amino acids. The V gene lost 1 base and the J gene lost 7 bases, with 17 bases spanning the gap. Germline lookup yields CDR1 SEHNR and CDR2 FQNEAQ (reference sequence). This CDR3 is CASSLVPYREPQPQHF. As DNA, the CDR3 is TGTGCCAGCAGCTTAGTCCCTTACAGGGAACCCCAGCCCCAGCATTTT.

CDR3 region: CASSLPAGSDTQYF. CDR3 sequence (DNA): TGTGCCAGCAGCTTGCCAGCGGGGTCAGATACGCAGTATTTT. The chain is built from TRBV5-4 and TRBJ2-3; the match to TRBD2 covers 7 bases. The trim removed 1 base at V and 4 bases at J, leaving 3 bases unmatched. This CDR3 spans 14 amino acids. The germline gives CDR1 SGHNT, CDR2 YYREEE (reference sequence).

The V call is TRBV19, the J call TRBJ1-5; D is unresolved. Trimming took off 10 bases at V and 9 bases at J, with 22 bases between the two ends. The CDR3 has 14 residues. Germline CDR1 and CDR2: LNHDA and SQIVND (reference sequence). The CDR3 loop is CATSTESPGWPQHF. CDR3 nucleotides: TGTGCCACCTCAACGGAATCCCCGGGTTGGCCCCAGCATTTT.

The rearrangement links TRBV19 to TRBJ1-6; 8 nucleotides line up with TRBD1. This CDR3 is built from 14 residues. Germline V gives CDR1 LNHDA, CDR2 SQIVND (reference sequence). The V gene end was trimmed by 3 bases and the J gene end by 7 bases; junction bases not matched to a gene: 2. CDR3 in DNA: TGTGCCAGTAGTATCGACAGGGGAAATTCACCCCTCCACTTT. This encodes CASSIDRGNSPLHF.

This CDR3 is CASRRTSGSGELFF. The CDR3 region has the DNA TGTGCCAGCAGACGGACTAGCGGGAGCGGGGAGCTGTTTTTT. The chain links TRBV7-6 to TRBJ2-2; 13 nucleotides align to TRBD2. Germline-derived CDR1 and CDR2 are SGHVS and FNYEAQ. The CDR3 runs 14 residues. The ends lost 6 bases at V and 7 bases at J; junction bases unmatched: 2.

This sequence joins TRBV6-5 and TRBJ2-3, with D unresolved. Germline CDR1 and CDR2: MNHEY and SVGAGI. Trimming pared 3 bases from V and 3 bases from J, leaving 10 bases between. The CDR3 has 14 residues. The CDR3 DNA sequence: TGTGCCAGCAGTTATCCCACCGCGACAGATACGCAGTATTTT. Its protein is CASSYPTATDTQYF.

J is TRBJ2-7 and V is TRBV7-9; 7 bases line up with TRBD1. Germline loops: CDR1 SEHNR, CDR2 FQNEAQ (reference sequence). V shed 3 bases and J 0 bases; nucleotides not matched to a gene: 8. This CDR3 comprises 16 residues. The CDR3 sequence: CASSFGRDRSSYEQYF. CDR3 coding DNA: TGTGCCAGCAGCTTCGGTCGGGACAGAAGCTCCTACGAGCAGTACTTC.

The chain carries TRBV19 and TRBJ1-5, with 7 bases that match TRBD1. J was trimmed by 3 bases and V by 7 bases; bases with no gene match: 9. CDR3 size: 15 residues. CDR1 LNHDA and CDR2 SQIVND come from the germline V gene (reference sequence). In DNA, the CDR3 is TGTGCCAGTAAACAGACAGGGTCTTCCAATCAGCCCCAGCATTTT. Translating it yields CASKQTGSSNQPQHF.

The J gene is TRBJ2-5, the V gene TRBV7-2; a possible D gene is TRBD2 (5 bases). Trimming shortened V by 3 bases and J by 1 base, and 15 bases separated the two germline ends. Germline CDR1 and CDR2: SGHTA and FQGNSA. The CDR3 totals 16 residues. The CDR3 loop reads CASSLRYMGSQETQYF. In nucleotides, the CDR3 is TGTGCCAGCAGCTTGAGGTATATGGGGAGCCAAGAGACCCAGTACTTC.

This clone was counted a single time. The V and J genes are TRBV14 and TRBJ1-2, with D possibly matching TRBD1 (6 bases). Germline V gene sequence: CDR1 SGHDN, CDR2 FVKESK. CDR3 length equals 13 residues. Trimming shortened V by 1 base and J by 8 bases, and 11 bases separated the two germline ends. CDR3 region: CASSQAAGVGYTF. The DNA of the CDR3 is TGTGCCAGCAGCCAAGCGGCAGGGGTCGGCTACACCTTC.

The V gene is TRBV6-6, the J gene TRBJ2-5, with 12 bases identical to TRBD1. The V and J ends lost 5 bases and 2 bases, in that order; junction bases with no gene match: 6. The CDR3 is 16 residues long. Per germline, CDR1 MNHNY and CDR2 SVGAGI (reference sequence). CDR3 loop: CASSNLGQGAQETQYF. CDR3 nucleotide sequence: TGTGCCAGCAGTAACCTGGGACAGGGGGCGCAAGAGACCCAGTACTTC.

The chain recombines TRBV5-1 with TRBJ2-7; 12 nucleotides agree with TRBD2. Germline lookup yields CDR1 SGHRS and CDR2 YFSETQ. This CDR3 is built from 17 residues. Losses at the gene ends were 0 bases for V and 2 bases for J; bases not matched to a gene: 6. This chain's CDR3 is CASSLATSGRLPYEQYF. The CDR3 nucleotides read TGCGCCAGCAGCTTGGCGACTAGCGGGAGACTCCCCTACGAGCAGTACTTC.

The J gene is TRBJ1-3, the V gene TRBV10-3, with a tentative D call TRBD1 (5 bases). V lost 6 bases and J lost 0, with 18 bases in between. Germline V gene data show CDR1 as ENHRY and CDR2 as SYGVKD. The CDR3 contains 17 residues. CDR3 DNA sequence: TGTGCCATCAGAAACGGACGGACACTTATCTCTGGAAACACCATATATTTT. It translates to CAIRNGRTLISGNTIYF.

V is TRBV20-1 and J is TRBJ2-7, with D uncertain. The V end lost 5 bases, the J end lost 7 bases, and 9 bases lay between the germline ends. Germline V CDR1 and CDR2: DFQATT, SNEGSKA (reference sequence). CDR3 size: 10 residues. The DNA of the CDR3 is TGCAGTGCTGCCCGCAGGGAGCAGTACTTC. Translation gives CSAARREQYF.

The chain couples TRBV28 to TRBJ2-1; TRBD2 matches at 13 bases. The CDR3 is 15 residues long. The V gene end was trimmed by 5 bases and the J gene end by 4 bases; junction bases not matched to a gene: 2. The germline CDR1 and CDR2 sequences are MDHEN and SYDVKM. The DNA for the CDR3 is TGTGCCAGCAGTATGACTAGCGGGGGGTACAATGAGCAGTTCTTC. It specifies CASSMTSGGYNEQFF.

This clone was seen just once. CDR3 sequence: CASRFRGGTPEWWETQYF. CDR3 in DNA: TGTGCAAGTCGCTTCCGGGGTGGTACCCCCGAATGGTGGGAGACCCAGTACTTC. The chain uses TRBV12-2 and TRBJ2-5; TRBD2 is the table's D call, not checked against the DNA. TRBV12-2 is given as a pseudogene. CDR3 length equals 18 residues.

This rearrangement joins TRBV19 to TRBJ2-5; TRBD2 matches at 8 bases. Trimming removed 6 bases from V and 1 base from J; junction bases left unmatched: 10. The CDR3 loop spans 16 amino acids. Germline V CDR1 and CDR2: LNHDA, SQIVND (reference sequence). The CDR3 spells CASSPGLAGFQETQYF. For the CDR3, the DNA is TGTGCCAGTAGCCCCGGTCTAGCGGGTTTCCAAGAGACCCAGTACTTC.